Listed below are T cell receptor beta chains from one sample, sequenced in a study of cytomegalovirus exposure and HLA in healthy donors. The protocol was immunoSEQ multiplex PCR, while the TCRdb copy is restricted to in-frame clones and leaves out a portion. The sample carries more than 50,000 clones, around 94% recorded once. Input material: PBMCs. These receptors were taken from a man younger than 35 in good health and CMV-seronegative. Each CDR3 is given without its conserved first and last residue. D genes are given only for firm matches. Clone size appears in some rows only: once, few, many, or a class for an expanded clone.

clone size	V gene	CDR3 length	D gene	CDR3 protein
.	TRBV14	14	.	ASSQESTGSPYEQY
.	TRBV7-2	12	.	ASSLRWDNYEQY
.	TRBV30	13	TRBD1	AWRASTGGNYGYT
.	TRBV28	16	TRBD1	ASSLRPFRQGGGTEAF
.	TRBV19	15	TRBD1	ASQRGTGDVMGTEAF
.	TRBV7-3	13	TRBD2	ASSSGLAGTGELF
.	TRBV7-6	14	.	ASSLGLALDTDTQY
.	TRBV27	13	TRBD1	ASSPLGQGANGYT
.	TRBV5-1	12	.	ASRLGTQGTEAF
.	TRBV7-9	15	TRBD2	ASSLEPLASGRARLY
.	TRBV19	12	.	ASSISEGGYGYT
.	TRBV18	15	TRBD2	ASSLKHLAEFNNEQF
.	TRBV29-1	9	.	SVSSYTEAF
.	TRBV5-6	12	.	ASSPLTGPYEQY
.	TRBV28	14	TRBD1	ASSSPGQGVPDTQY
.	TRBV28	13	TRBD1	ASSLQGAPGETQY
.	TRBV5-6	13	.	ASSLGAGNNQPQH
.	TRBV7-2	13	TRBD2	ASRRGSGSTDTQY
.	TRBV5-1	13	TRBD2	ASSSGLGGYNEQF
.	TRBV19	10	.	ASKAGNYGYT
.	TRBV6-5	11	TRBD1	ASTGTVNYGYT
.	TRBV5-1	13	.	ASSSGVARTDTQY
.	TRBV27	11	TRBD1	ASSSYTGEGYT
.	TRBV18	12	.	ASSPGGSGNTIY
.	TRBV5-1	12	.	ASSFTGTTYEQY
.	TRBV20-1	9	.	SARKWYEQY
.	TRBV7-3	12	.	ASSSNIMNTEAF
.	TRBV5-1	11	.	ASSLSSGYGYT
.	TRBV7-9	13	.	ASSLVGQSTDTQY
.	TRBV11-2	12	.	ASSASSGANVLT
.	TRBV7-9	11	.	ASSLGQNYGYT
.	TRBV27	14	TRBD2	ASRPEAGYAYNEQF
.	TRBV2	12	.	ASSERSTNEKLF
.	TRBV4-1	14	.	ASSQDEGDMNTEAF
.	TRBV6-1	13	.	ASSERFAEGQPQH
.	TRBV7-2	11	.	ASSAGPSTEAF
.	TRBV2	10	TRBD1	ASSFGQGEAF
.	TRBV7-2	14	TRBD1	ASSSRQGVNTGELF
.	TRBV9	14	.	ASSPGQLRSTDTQY
.	TRBV7-9	15	.	ASRPDRDSGNQETQY
.	TRBV7-9	14	TRBD2	ASSLADKREHHEQY
.	TRBV5-8	11	.	ASSFAMRETQY
once	TRBV30	11	TRBD1	AWGTASNYGYT
.	TRBV9	14	.	ASSVGVESFSYGYT
once	TRBV25-1	10	.	ASTGTGTEAF
.	TRBV7-6	15	.	ASSLVPGGASGNTIY
.	TRBV25-1	9	.	ASSPAYEQY
.	TRBV6-1	12	.	ASSEWPGRETQY
.	TRBV18	15	TRBD1	ASSLKQGNDYYNEQF
.	TRBV6-5	11	TRBD1	ASRPGGLDEAF
.	TRBV5-6	11	.	ASSFGQGNTIY
.	TRBV19	18	TRBD2	ASSPSKSSTLAGRANEQF
.	TRBV7-9	11	.	ASSSTATDTQY